The rows below give T cell receptor beta chains drawn from one sample of a study of patients and donors after allogeneic stem cell transplantation. TCRdb reanalysed the RT-PCR reads using MiXCR and keeps one entry per CDR3 protein. The sample has over 5,500 distinct CDR3 sequences; more than 9.5% are singletons. The sequenced material came from blood, either unsorted or a sorted T cell fraction (not recorded which). These receptors all come from a human donor who was either an allogeneic HSCT recipient or a stem cell or donor lymphocyte infusion donor (not recorded which). It is not recorded whose cells these are; they may come from a transplant donor. Each CDR3 is given with its conserved first and last residue. Each record gives: V gene, D gene, J gene, clone size, CDR3 DNA, CDR3 protein. A D gene is named only where the DNA matches it firmly. The size of a clone is reported for some rows only, either as once, few or many, or as a class for expanded clones.

v_gene: TRBV2
d_gene: -
j_gene: TRBJ1-1
abundance: -
CDR3nt: TGTGCCAGCTCGGTATTTAGGGACACTGAAGCTTTCTTT
CDR3aa: CASSVFRDTEAFF

v_gene: TRBV20-1
d_gene: TRBD1
j_gene: TRBJ1-5
abundance: medium-sized
CDR3nt: TGCAGTGCTAGAGCGCCGACAGGGGCCGGGAATCAGCCCCAGCATTTT
CDR3aa: CSARAPTGAGNQPQHF

v_gene: TRBV10-3
d_gene: -
j_gene: TRBJ1-1
abundance: few
CDR3nt: TGTGCCATCAGTGACGGGGTTGAAGCTTTCTTT
CDR3aa: CAISDGVEAFF

v_gene: TRBV27
d_gene: TRBD1
j_gene: TRBJ1-2
abundance: medium-sized
CDR3nt: TGTGCCAGCAGTTTATTGGGGACAGACTATGGCTACACCTTC
CDR3aa: CASSLLGTDYGYTF

v_gene: TRBV20-1
d_gene: -
j_gene: TRBJ2-2
abundance: -
CDR3nt: TGCAGTGCTAGTGAGCCGACAGGAGGGCAGCTGTTTTTT
CDR3aa: CSASEPTGGQLFF

v_gene: TRBV2
d_gene: -
j_gene: TRBJ2-3
abundance: few
CDR3nt: TGTGCCAGCAGTGACCCTAGGGGGGCGCGTAGCACAGATACGCAGTATTTT
CDR3aa: CASSDPRGARSTDTQYF

v_gene: TRBV7-9
d_gene: -
j_gene: TRBJ1-5
abundance: few
CDR3nt: TGTGCCAGCAGCCCGGACGGATGGGATCAGCCCCAGCATTTT
CDR3aa: CASSPDGWDQPQHF

v_gene: TRBV7-6
d_gene: -
j_gene: TRBJ2-2
abundance: few
CDR3nt: TGTGCCAGCAGCTTAGTGCAGGAGGTTGGGGAGCTGTTTTTT
CDR3aa: CASSLVQEVGELFF

v_gene: TRBV12-3/TRBV12-4
d_gene: -
j_gene: TRBJ1-5
abundance: many
CDR3nt: TGTGCCAGTGGGAGTGGGTCCCAGCATTTT
CDR3aa: CASGSGSQHF

v_gene: TRBV24-1
d_gene: -
j_gene: TRBJ1-2
abundance: -
CDR3nt: TGTGCCACCAGTGATTTGCATAAGGGTGTCAATGGCTACACCTTC
CDR3aa: CATSDLHKGVNGYTF

v_gene: TRBV5-1
d_gene: TRBD2
j_gene: TRBJ2-2
abundance: few
CDR3nt: TGCGCCAGCAGCGGCGGGACTAGCGGCCTGAACACCGGGGAGCTGTTTTTT
CDR3aa: CASSGGTSGLNTGELFF

v_gene: TRBV19
d_gene: TRBD1
j_gene: TRBJ1-1
abundance: -
CDR3nt: TGTGCCAGTAGTTTTGGGAACAGGGGCACTGAAGCTTTCTTT
CDR3aa: CASSFGNRGTEAFF

v_gene: TRBV7-2
d_gene: TRBD1
j_gene: TRBJ1-6
abundance: -
CDR3nt: TGTGCCAGCAACCCACCGGGGACAGGTCGTAATTCACCCCTCCACTTT
CDR3aa: CASNPPGTGRNSPLHF

v_gene: TRBV21-1
d_gene: -
j_gene: TRBJ2-1
abundance: many
CDR3nt: TGTGCCAGCAGCAAAGGGGCTAGCGGGGGGGCATCCGACAATGAGCAGTTCTTC
CDR3aa: CASSKGASGGASDNEQFF

v_gene: TRBV5-1
d_gene: TRBD2
j_gene: TRBJ2-3
abundance: many
CDR3nt: TGCGCCAGCAGCACGGGACTAGCGGGGGCCACAGATACGCAGTATTTT
CDR3aa: CASSTGLAGATDTQYF

v_gene: TRBV6-6
d_gene: -
j_gene: TRBJ2-7
abundance: -
CDR3nt: TGTGCCAGCAGTTACACCACTGGGTCCTACGAGCAGTACTTC
CDR3aa: CASSYTTGSYEQYF

v_gene: TRBV14
d_gene: -
j_gene: TRBJ2-2
abundance: -
CDR3nt: TGTGCCAGCAGCCAACGGGCTTTAGCGCCCACCGGGGAGCTGTTTTTT
CDR3aa: CASSQRALAPTGELFF

v_gene: TRBV12-3/TRBV12-4
d_gene: TRBD2
j_gene: TRBJ2-1
abundance: -
CDR3nt: TGTGCCAGCAGCCCAACCCGGGGGGGCGTCTCCTACAATGAGCAGTTCTTC
CDR3aa: CASSPTRGGVSYNEQFF

v_gene: TRBV11-3
d_gene: -
j_gene: TRBJ2-1
abundance: few
CDR3nt: TGTGCCAGCAGCTTTGGTGGCCCCAGCGGTCCTGGCTCCTACAATGAGCAGTTCTTC
CDR3aa: CASSFGGPSGPGSYNEQFF

v_gene: TRBV7-9
d_gene: -
j_gene: TRBJ1-1
abundance: -
CDR3nt: TGTGCCAGCAGCTTAGCCAGGGCAGGAACTGAAGCTTTCTTT
CDR3aa: CASSLARAGTEAFF

v_gene: TRBV5-5
d_gene: -
j_gene: TRBJ2-3
abundance: few
CDR3nt: TGTGCCAGCAGCTTGGATGGGGGAGGCACAGATACGCAGTATTTT
CDR3aa: CASSLDGGGTDTQYF

v_gene: TRBV6-6
d_gene: TRBD1
j_gene: TRBJ2-1
abundance: few
CDR3nt: TGTGCCAGCAGCCCGGGACAGATATCCTACAATGAGCAGTTCTTC
CDR3aa: CASSPGQISYNEQFF

v_gene: TRBV18
d_gene: TRBD1
j_gene: TRBJ1-6
abundance: many
CDR3nt: TGTGCCAGCTCATTGGGACAGCTTGATTCACCCCTCCACTTT
CDR3aa: CASSLGQLDSPLHF

v_gene: TRBV27
d_gene: -
j_gene: TRBJ2-5
abundance: many
CDR3nt: TGTGCCAGCAGTTTATCCCCGGGACAAATCCTGGGGGAGACCCAGTACTTC
CDR3aa: CASSLSPGQILGETQYF

v_gene: TRBV2
d_gene: -
j_gene: TRBJ2-3
abundance: -
CDR3nt: TGTGCCAGCAGTGGAAACGGGAATACGCAGTATTTT
CDR3aa: CASSGNGNTQYF

v_gene: TRBV7-8
d_gene: -
j_gene: TRBJ1-2
abundance: few
CDR3nt: TGTGCCAGCAGCTTCGGGACGGACTATGGCTACACCTTC
CDR3aa: CASSFGTDYGYTF

v_gene: TRBV7-9
d_gene: TRBD2
j_gene: TRBJ2-5
abundance: few
CDR3nt: TGTGCCAGCAGCTCGGGGGGACAAGAGACCCAGTACTTC
CDR3aa: CASSSGGQETQYF

v_gene: TRBV18
d_gene: -
j_gene: TRBJ2-5
abundance: many
CDR3nt: TGTGCCAGCTCACCCCGGGGTCGAGAGACCCAGTACTTC
CDR3aa: CASSPRGRETQYF

v_gene: TRBV30
d_gene: -
j_gene: TRBJ1-6
abundance: few
CDR3nt: TGTGCCTGGAACCCCAGGGAAGGATATAATTCACCCCTCCACTTT
CDR3aa: CAWNPREGYNSPLHF

v_gene: TRBV11-3
d_gene: -
j_gene: TRBJ1-3
abundance: -
CDR3nt: TGTGCCAGCAGCTTATCGCGGAACACCATATATTTT
CDR3aa: CASSLSRNTIYF

v_gene: TRBV6-2/TRBV6-3
d_gene: TRBD1
j_gene: TRBJ2-1
abundance: -
CDR3nt: TGTGCCAGCAGTTACCCCAGACAGGGGGCTCGGAATGAGCAGTTCTTC
CDR3aa: CASSYPRQGARNEQFF

v_gene: TRBV2
d_gene: -
j_gene: TRBJ2-7
abundance: -
CDR3nt: TGTGACTTCAAGGGTATCTACGAGCAGTACTTC
CDR3aa: CDFKGIYEQYF

v_gene: TRBV9
d_gene: -
j_gene: TRBJ2-1
abundance: medium-sized
CDR3nt: TGTGCCAGCAGCGTAGTGGCGGGACGGTACAATGAGCAGTTCTTC
CDR3aa: CASSVVAGRYNEQFF

v_gene: TRBV19
d_gene: -
j_gene: TRBJ2-3
abundance: few
CDR3nt: TGTGCCAGTAGTATAGCCCCCTGGAGGGATACGCAGTATTTT
CDR3aa: CASSIAPWRDTQYF

v_gene: TRBV11-2
d_gene: TRBD2
j_gene: TRBJ2-1
abundance: many
CDR3nt: TGTGCCAGCAGCTCCCCATGGGGGGGGAGGAGGTACAATGAGCAGTTCTTC
CDR3aa: CASSSPWGGRRYNEQFF

v_gene: TRBV7-8
d_gene: TRBD2
j_gene: TRBJ2-3
abundance: many
CDR3nt: TGTGCCAGCAGCTTAACCGTAGCGGGGGGGCAGGGAGATACGCAGTATTTT
CDR3aa: CASSLTVAGGQGDTQYF

v_gene: TRBV29-1
d_gene: -
j_gene: TRBJ1-4
abundance: -
CDR3nt: TGCAGCGCCGAGAGATCCGTGTGGGACGGCAAGTATGAAAAACTGTTTTTT
CDR3aa: CSAERSVWDGKYEKLFF

v_gene: TRBV4-3
d_gene: -
j_gene: TRBJ1-5
abundance: many
CDR3nt: TGCGCCAGCAGCCAGACAGTTATTAATAGCAATCAGCCCCAGCATTTT
CDR3aa: CASSQTVINSNQPQHF

v_gene: TRBV20-1
d_gene: -
j_gene: TRBJ1-2
abundance: few
CDR3nt: TGCAGTGCTACAGGGGCGGGGTATGGCTACACCTTC
CDR3aa: CSATGAGYGYTF

v_gene: TRBV7-9
d_gene: -
j_gene: TRBJ1-1
abundance: few
CDR3nt: TGTGCCAGCGGATGGCGGGTGGCAGAAGCTTTCTTT
CDR3aa: CASGWRVAEAFF

v_gene: TRBV5-1
d_gene: TRBD1
j_gene: TRBJ1-2
abundance: large
CDR3nt: TGCGCCAGCAGAACCGGGACAGGGGTCTATGGCTACACCTTC
CDR3aa: CASRTGTGVYGYTF

v_gene: TRBV20-1
d_gene: -
j_gene: TRBJ2-1
abundance: medium-sized
CDR3nt: TGCAGTGCTAGGCGTTTGGTCGGGACTTACAATGAGCAGTTCTTC
CDR3aa: CSARRLVGTYNEQFF

v_gene: TRBV20-1
d_gene: -
j_gene: TRBJ2-3
abundance: few
CDR3nt: TGCAGGGCGTATAGAGAGGGCCCAGATACGCAGTATTTT
CDR3aa: CRAYREGPDTQYF

v_gene: TRBV21-1
d_gene: -
j_gene: TRBJ2-5
abundance: -
CDR3nt: TGTGCCAGCAGCAAAAATTGGACAGCGCGGGAGACCCAGTACTTC
CDR3aa: CASSKNWTARETQYF

v_gene: TRBV5-1
d_gene: -
j_gene: TRBJ2-1
abundance: many
CDR3nt: TGCGCCAGCAGCGATGGGAGTATTCTAGCGACGAGGAATGAGCAGTTCTTC
CDR3aa: CASSDGSILATRNEQFF

v_gene: TRBV12-3/TRBV12-4
d_gene: -
j_gene: TRBJ1-4
abundance: -
CDR3nt: TGTGCCAGCAGTTTAGCGCTTGGTGGGGTAGGGGAAAAACTGTTTTTT
CDR3aa: CASSLALGGVGEKLFF

v_gene: TRBV3-1
d_gene: -
j_gene: TRBJ1-5
abundance: large
CDR3nt: TGTGCCAGCAGCCAACAGAGAGGTGGGCAGCCCCAGCATTTT
CDR3aa: CASSQQRGGQPQHF